Following are 21 T cell receptor beta chains from one sample sequenced in a study of response to subunit inactivated influenza vaccine. TCRdb reprocessed the RT-PCR reads via MiXCR and lists one record per CDR3 protein. Of about 650,000 distinct CDR3 sequences listed, about 15% were seen once; the top ten hold more than 9%. The specimen was PBMCs from blood, collected approximately 13 days after vaccination. These receptors were collected from a man aged 45-65 years who received an inactivated influenza vaccine.

This clonotype has more than one count but fewer than ten. This chain joins TRBV7-9 and TRBJ1-5; D call uncertain. In germline, CDR1 is SEHNR, CDR2 FQNEAQ (reference sequence). This CDR3 comprises 12 residues. V lost 6 bases and J lost 5, with 8 bases in between. The CDR3 DNA is TGTGCCAGCAGATCTGGGGATCAGCCCCAGCATTTT. Its translation is CASRSGDQPQHF.

This chain connects TRBV6-2 or TRBV6-3 to TRBJ1-1; D ambiguous. The CDR3 totals 16 residues. The V end lost 0 bases, the J end lost 4 bases, and 15 bases lay between the germline ends. Germline-derived CDR1 and CDR2 are MNHEY and SVGEGT. This CDR3 reads CASSYSNIGRGTEAFF. For the CDR3, the DNA is TGTGCCAGCAGTTACTCGAATATCGGCCGAGGCACTGAAGCTTTCTTT.

The chain links TRBV9 to TRBJ1-2; no reliable D call. The CDR3 spans 17 residues. Germline V gene lookup returns CDR1 SGDLS and CDR2 YYNGEE. The V end lost 0 bases, the J end lost 6 bases, and 21 bases lay between the germline ends. Here the CDR3 reads CASSVAYSRVFGDGYTF. Written as DNA, the CDR3 is TGTGCCAGCAGCGTAGCTTATTCGAGGGTTTTTGGAGATGGCTACACCTTC.

The chain carries TRBV29-1 and TRBJ1-5; 7 bases agree with TRBD1. This CDR3 region has 13 residues. Germline trimming cut 7 bases from V and 3 bases from J; bases unmatched to any gene: 6. The germline CDR1 and CDR2 sequences are SQVTM and ANQGSEA. The CDR3 DNA reads as TGCAGCGCCGGAGACAGGGACAATCAGCCCCAGCATTTT. It yields the protein CSAGDRDNQPQHF.

This chain connects TRBV6-1 to TRBJ1-4; 8 bases agree with TRBD1. CDR1 is MNHNS and CDR2 is SASEGT in the germline V gene. V shed 6 bases and J 6 bases; nucleotides not matched to a gene: 6. The CDR3 is 14 amino acids. CDR3 amino acids: CASRPGQAYEKLFF. The CDR3, as DNA: TGTGCCAGCAGACCGGGACAGGCTTATGAAAAACTGTTTTTT.

At least ten counts were recorded for this clonotype. The V gene is TRBV4-1, the J gene TRBJ2-3; D is uncertain. The CDR3 is made up of 16 amino acids. Germline lookup yields CDR1 MGHRA and CDR2 YSYEKL. With 0 bases removed from V and 2 bases from J, the gap between germline ends came to 12 bases. The CDR3 reads CASSQDLYSYTDTQYF. CDR3 nucleotides: TGCGCCAGCAGCCAAGATCTTTACAGTTACACAGATACGCAGTATTTT.

This clonotype was counted between two and nine times. The rearrangement uses TRBV7-9 and TRBJ1-1; D unresolved. Deletions cut 5 bases from V and 10 bases from J, with 8 bases between. The CDR3 length is 10 residues. From germline, CDR1 is SEHNR and CDR2 FQNEAQ (reference sequence). The CDR3 loop reads CASSTEVAFF. CDR3 sequence (DNA): TGTGCCAGCAGCACCGAAGTAGCTTTCTTT.

This clonotype was counted only a few times. The chain joins TRBV4-1 to TRBJ2-3; the D is unclear. V was trimmed by 2 bases and J by 3 bases, leaving 6 bases between them. The CDR3 spans 13 residues. The V gene's germline CDR1 is MGHRA and CDR2 YSYEKL. CDR3: CASSQRTTDTQYF. The CDR3 DNA reads TGCGCCAGCAGCCAAAGGACGACAGATACGCAGTATTTT.

This clonotype came up a few times. The chain couples TRBV20-1 to TRBJ2-5; D gene uncertain. Germline V gene lookup returns CDR1 DFQATT and CDR2 SNEGSKA (reference sequence). The CDR3 sequence is 12 residues long. Trimming shortened V by 5 bases and J by 0 bases, and 7 bases separated the two germline ends. CDR3 nucleotides: TGCAGTGCTTACCCATACCAAGAGACCCAGTACTTC. Protein sequence: CSAYPYQETQYF.

This clonotype came up a few times. The chain joins TRBV24-1 to TRBJ2-1; unclear D gene. Germline V gene sequence: CDR1 KGHDR, CDR2 SFDVKD. V lost 5 bases and J 0 bases, leaving 13 bases between the germline ends. This CDR3 is built from 16 residues. Here the CDR3 reads CATSAPHRSSYNEQFF. CDR3 nucleotide sequence: TGTGCCACCAGTGCGCCGCACAGAAGCTCCTACAATGAGCAGTTCTTC.

This clonotype was observed many times. This rearrangement joins TRBV3-1 to TRBJ2-3, with 8 bases matching TRBD2. Germline assignment: CDR1 LGHDT and CDR2 YNNKEL (reference sequence). Trimming at V came to 4 bases and at J to 6 bases, leaving 6 bases not matched to a gene. This CDR3 has 14 residues. In DNA form, the CDR3 reads TGTGCCAGCAGCCTCGGACTAGCAGGGGATACGCAGTATTTT. Its translation is CASSLGLAGDTQYF.

This clonotype was counted a few times. The rearrangement links TRBV7-8 to TRBJ2-2; D might be TRBD1 (5 bases). CDR3 length: 14 amino acids. V gave up 5 bases and J gave up 6 bases, with 13 bases separating them. CDR1 and CDR2 from the germline V gene are SGHVS and FQNEAQ. The CDR3 coding sequence is TGTGCCAGCAGCAACTCAGGGTTAGCCGGGGAGCTGTTTTTT. Protein product: CASSNSGLAGELFF.

The chain employs TRBV12-3 or TRBV12-4 and TRBJ2-2, with 7 nucleotides matching TRBD2. Trimming at V came to 0 bases and at J to 1 base, leaving 5 bases not matched to a gene. The CDR3 totals 17 residues. CDR3 protein: CASSLALTSLNTGELFF. CDR3 sequence (DNA): TGTGCCAGCAGTTTAGCGCTGACTAGCCTGAACACCGGGGAGCTGTTTTTT.

J is TRBJ1-5 and V is TRBV6-1; no clear D gene. Trimming shortened V by 6 bases and J by 1 base, and 10 bases separated the two germline ends. Germline CDR1 and CDR2: MNHNS and SASEGT. There are 14 residues in the CDR3. The CDR3 is CASRTDASNQPQHF. The DNA for the CDR3 is TGTGCCAGCAGGACCGACGCGAGCAATCAGCCCCAGCATTTT.

This clonotype was recorded a few times. The chain combines TRBV7-2 with TRBJ2-7, with TRBD2 as a possible D gene (5 bases). Per the germline V gene, CDR1 is SGHTA and CDR2 is FQGNSA. Trimming left V 6 bases short and J 3 bases short, with 18 bases between. CDR3 length: 15 amino acids. The CDR3 loop is CASSYREEGSYEQYF. The CDR3 bases are TGTGCCAGCAGTTATCGAGAAGAGGGAAGCTACGAGCAGTACTTC.

This chain links TRBV11-1 with TRBJ2-3; TRBD1 matches 9 bases. The CDR3 spans 16 residues. Germline CDR1 and CDR2: SGHAT and FQDESV (reference sequence). Unmatched junction bases numbered 9, after V lost 5 bases and J lost 3 bases. The DNA of the CDR3 is TGTGCCAGCAGCGCTTCCGGGACAGGGAGGACAGATACGCAGTATTTT. It yields the protein CASSASGTGRTDTQYF.

This clonotype turned up a few times. The rearrangement links TRBV7-3 to TRBJ2-7, with 9 bases aligning to TRBD2. From germline, CDR1 is SGHTA and CDR2 FQGTGA. Unmatched junction bases numbered 5, after V lost 1 base and J lost 4 bases. The CDR3 extends over 15 amino acids. CDR3 nucleotide sequence: TGTGCCAGCAGCTTAAATGGCGGGAGGGTTTACGAGCAGTACTTC. It is translated as CASSLNGGRVYEQYF.

This clonotype was seen a few times. V gene TRBV18 combines with J gene TRBJ1-3; D ambiguous. CDR3 length: 14 residues. The germline V and J ends were trimmed by 2 bases and 0 bases, with 5 bases remaining between them. Germline V gene sequence: CDR1 KGHSH, CDR2 LQKENI. The DNA of the CDR3 is TGTGCCAGCTCACCAAGGGACTCTGGAAACACCATATATTTT. It codes for CASSPRDSGNTIYF.

Only a few counts were recorded for this clonotype. The chain is built from TRBV7-9 and TRBJ2-3; perhaps TRBD2 as D (7 bases). The CDR3 has 15 amino acids. Germline loops: CDR1 SEHNR, CDR2 FQNEAQ (reference sequence). The V gene lost 2 bases and the J gene lost 8 bases, with 17 bases spanning the gap. The CDR3 nucleotides read TGTGCCAGCAGCTTAATGGGGGGGGGCTTTGGTACGCAGTATTTT. Protein product: CASSLMGGGFGTQYF.

This clonotype was picked up a small number of times. The chain recombines TRBV24-1 with TRBJ1-1; no clear D. Germline assignment: CDR1 KGHDR and CDR2 SFDVKD. V was shortened by 9 bases and J by 3 bases, with 16 bases between the two germline ends. This CDR3 spans 14 amino acids. The CDR3 coding sequence is TGTGCCACCCCAAGTCCGGGTAAGGACACTGAAGCTTTCTTT. Encoded protein: CATPSPGKDTEAFF.

This clonotype was counted many times. An end of the junction does not agree with germline; a read error may underlie this. V is TRBV28 and J is TRBJ2-7; possibly TRBD1 for D (6 bases). Germline CDR1 and CDR2: MDHEN and SYDVKM. The CDR3 sequence is 14 residues long. CDR3 amino acids: CASNLPGQTYEQYF. In DNA form, the CDR3 reads TGTGCCAGCAATTTACCGGGACAAACCTACGAGCAGTACTTC.